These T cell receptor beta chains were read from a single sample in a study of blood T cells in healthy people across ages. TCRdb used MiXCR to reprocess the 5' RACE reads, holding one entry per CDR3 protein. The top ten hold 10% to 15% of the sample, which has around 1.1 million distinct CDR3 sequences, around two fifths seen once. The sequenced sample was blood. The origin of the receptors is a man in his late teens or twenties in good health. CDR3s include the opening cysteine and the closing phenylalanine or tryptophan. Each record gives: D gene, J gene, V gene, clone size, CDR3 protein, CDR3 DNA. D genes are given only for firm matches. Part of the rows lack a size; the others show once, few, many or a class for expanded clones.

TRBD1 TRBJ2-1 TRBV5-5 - CASSLGQGAGEQFF TGTGCCAGCAGCTTGGGACAGGGGGCCGGTGAGCAGTTCTTC
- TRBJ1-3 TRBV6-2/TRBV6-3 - CASSYSRNSGNTIYF TGTGCCAGCAGTTACTCTCGCAACTCTGGAAACACCATATATTTT
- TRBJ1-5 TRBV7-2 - CASSLYDQPQHF TGTGCCAGCAGCTTATACGATCAGCCCCAGCATTTT
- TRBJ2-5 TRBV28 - CASRREISRQETQYF TGTGCCAGCAGAAGGGAGATTAGCCGACAAGAGACCCAGTACTTC
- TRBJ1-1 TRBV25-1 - CASSPRPAGTEAFF TGTGCCAGCAGTCCAAGACCCGCCGGAACTGAAGCTTTCTTT
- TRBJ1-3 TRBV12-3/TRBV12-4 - CASSWGSGRANTIYF TGTGCCAGCAGTTGGGGCTCCGGCAGGGCGAACACCATATATTTT
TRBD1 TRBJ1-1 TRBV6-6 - CASSSRQGKWTEAFF TGTGCCAGCAGTTCCCGACAGGGGAAGTGGACTGAAGCTTTCTTT
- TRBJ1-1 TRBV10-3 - CAIQNQGGTEAFF TGTGCCATCCAGAACCAGGGAGGCACTGAAGCTTTCTTT
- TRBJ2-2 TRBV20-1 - CSARDEGSSTGELFF TGCAGTGCTAGAGATGAGGGCTCGTCCACCGGGGAGCTGTTTTTT
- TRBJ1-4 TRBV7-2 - CASSLVWQSNEKLFF TGTGCCAGCAGCTTAGTTTGGCAGTCTAATGAAAAACTGTTTTTT
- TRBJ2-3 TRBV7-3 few CASSLTWDSTDTQYF TGTGCCAGCAGCTTAACGTGGGACAGCACAGATACGCAGTATTTT
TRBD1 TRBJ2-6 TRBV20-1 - CSAIRGTGANVLTF TGCAGTGCTATCAGGGGGACTGGGGCCAACGTCCTGACTTTC
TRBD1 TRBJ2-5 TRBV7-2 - CASSFPQGSGTGENNEQYF TGTGCCAGCAGCTTCCCCCAAGGCAGCGGGACAGGGGAAAACAATGAGCAGTACTTC
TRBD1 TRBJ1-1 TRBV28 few CASSLVDRATEAFF TGTGCCAGCAGTCTCGTTGACAGGGCCACTGAAGCTTTCTTT
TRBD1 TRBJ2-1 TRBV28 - CVSSLPGGFTYNEQFF TGTGTCAGCAGTTTACCAGGGGGCTTTACCTACAATGAGCAGTTCTTC
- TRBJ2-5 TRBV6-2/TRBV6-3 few CASSRRSETQYF TGTGCCAGCAGCAGACGGAGCGAGACCCAGTACTTC
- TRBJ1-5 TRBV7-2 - CASSLVHGDQPQHF TGTGCCAGCAGCTTAGTCCACGGCGATCAGCCCCAGCATTTT
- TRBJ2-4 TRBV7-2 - CASSKLQAVAKNIQYF TGTGCCAGCAGCAAACTTCAGGCGGTAGCCAAAAACATTCAGTACTTC
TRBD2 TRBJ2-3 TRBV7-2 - CASSSGRAGGDTQYF TGTGCCAGCAGCTCGGGACGAGCGGGAGGAGATACGCAGTATTTT
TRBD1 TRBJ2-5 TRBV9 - CASSPRGQGEKNIRYF TGTGCCAGCAGCCCCCGAGGACAGGGGGAAAAAAACATTCGGTACTTC
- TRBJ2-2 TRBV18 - CASRQGLNTGELFF TGTGCCAGCCGCCAGGGATTGAACACCGGGGAGCTGTTTTTT
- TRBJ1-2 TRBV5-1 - CASSGDSVGLGYTF TGCGCCAGCAGTGGGGACTCCGTGGGATTGGGCTACACCTTC
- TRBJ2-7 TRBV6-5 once CASSARGALYEQYF TGTGCCAGCAGTGCCCGGGGGGCTCTCTACGAGCAGTACTTC
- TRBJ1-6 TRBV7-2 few CASSLAGGSGNSPLHF TGTGCCAGCAGCTTAGCTGGAGGGTCGGGAAATTCACCCCTCCACTTT
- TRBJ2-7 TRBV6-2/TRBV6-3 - CAAGQTYEQYF TGTGCCGCCGGACAGACCTACGAGCAGTACTTC
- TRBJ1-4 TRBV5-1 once CASIGRGNEKLFF TGCGCCAGCATTGGACGGGGAAATGAAAAACTGTTTTTT
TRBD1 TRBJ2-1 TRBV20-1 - CSASDRVHEQFF TGCAGTGCTTCCGACAGGGTCCATGAGCAGTTCTTC
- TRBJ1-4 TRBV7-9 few CASSSRARQGRNEKLFF TGTGCCAGCAGCTCACGGGCTCGTCAGGGGAGGAATGAAAAACTGTTTTTT
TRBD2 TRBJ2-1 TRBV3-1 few CASSTRLAGVNEQFF TGTGCCAGCAGCACACGACTAGCGGGGGTCAATGAGCAGTTCTTC
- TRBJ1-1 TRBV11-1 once CASSAARQSNTEAFF TGTGCCAGCAGCGCCGCCCGACAGAGCAACACTGAAGCTTTCTTT
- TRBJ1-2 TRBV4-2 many CASSQVAFIANYGYTF TGTGCCAGCAGCCAAGTTGCCTTCATAGCTAACTATGGCTACACCTTC
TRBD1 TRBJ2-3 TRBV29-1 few CSVDAGTGKVNTQYF TGCAGCGTTGATGCCGGGACAGGGAAAGTGAATACGCAGTATTTT
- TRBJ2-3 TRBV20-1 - CSARCAGTDTQYF TGCAGTGCTAGATGTGCGGGGACAGATACGCAGTATTTT
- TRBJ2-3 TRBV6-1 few CASSQGGGRSADTQYF TGTGCCAGCAGTCAAGGGGGGGGCCGGAGCGCAGATACGCAGTATTTT
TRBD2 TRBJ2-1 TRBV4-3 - CASSQSSGTYNEQFF TGCGCCAGCAGCCAGTCTAGCGGCACCTACAATGAGCAGTTCTTC
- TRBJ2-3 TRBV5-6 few CASSSLNTDTQYF TGTGCCAGCAGCTCCCTGAACACAGATACGCAGTATTTT
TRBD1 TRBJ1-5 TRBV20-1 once CSGKQGISNQPQHF TGCAGCGGAAAACAGGGGATAAGCAATCAGCCCCAGCATTTT
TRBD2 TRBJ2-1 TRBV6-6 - CASSYSAGETDEQFF TGTGCCAGCAGTTACTCCGCGGGGGAGACGGATGAGCAGTTCTTC
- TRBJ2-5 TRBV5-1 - CASSSGRATETQYF TGCGCCAGCAGCTCCGGTAGGGCGACAGAGACCCAGTACTTC
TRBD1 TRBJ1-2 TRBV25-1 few CASSEQGEYGYTF TGTGCCAGCAGTGAGCAGGGGGAGTATGGCTACACCTTC
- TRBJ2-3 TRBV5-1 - CASSLDLDGTDTQYF TGCGCCAGCAGCTTGGACTTGGACGGTACAGATACGCAGTATTTT
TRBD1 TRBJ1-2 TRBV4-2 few CASSQPDRYYGYTF TGTGCCAGCAGCCAACCGGACAGGTACTATGGCTACACCTTC
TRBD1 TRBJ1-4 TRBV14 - CASSQPGTGVEKLFF TGTGCCAGCAGCCAACCCGGGACAGGGGTCGAAAAACTGTTTTTT
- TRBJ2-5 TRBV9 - CASSADSEVGNEQYF TGTGCCAGCAGCGCGGACAGCGAAGTGGGGAATGAGCAGTACTTC
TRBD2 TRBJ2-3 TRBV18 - CASSPERTRASTDTQYF TGTGCCAGCTCACCCGAGCGGACTAGGGCCAGCACAGATACGCAGTATTTT
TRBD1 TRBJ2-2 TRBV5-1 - CASGRDRATGELFF TGCGCCAGCGGCAGGGACAGGGCCACCGGGGAGCTGTTTTTT
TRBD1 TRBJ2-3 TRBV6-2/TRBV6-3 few CASRQQGWTWDTQYF TGTGCCAGCAGGCAACAGGGGTGGACTTGGGATACGCAGTATTTT
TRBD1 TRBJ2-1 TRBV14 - CASSQDPGTGYIEQFF TGTGCCAGCAGCCAGGACCCCGGGACAGGTTATATTGAGCAGTTCTTC
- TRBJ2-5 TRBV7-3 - CASSLAGRDNGRYF TGTGCCAGCAGCTTAGCAGGGCGAGACAATGGGCGGTACTTC
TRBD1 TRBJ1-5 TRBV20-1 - CSARDLTGGGQPQHF TGCAGTGCTAGGGACCTTACAGGGGGCGGTCAGCCCCAGCATTTT
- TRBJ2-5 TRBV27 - CASREVMGSGTQYF TGTGCCAGCAGAGAGGTTATGGGGTCGGGGACCCAGTACTTC
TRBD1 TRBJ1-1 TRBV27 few CASSLPGTGAEAFF TGTGCCAGCAGTTTACCGGGGACAGGCGCTGAAGCTTTCTTT
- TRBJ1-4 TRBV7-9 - CASSSPLGLEEKLFF TGTGCCAGCAGCTCGCCCCTCGGTTTGGAGGAAAAACTGTTTTTT